The 21 T cell receptor beta chains given below trace back to one sample, sequenced in a study of shared clonotypes between healthy human individuals (dated by TCRdb to about 2020). The receptor library was made with the immunoSEQ multiplex PCR assay. The source is immuneACCESS, and TCRdb retained only in-frame sequences with V and J called. Part of the clones is not carried over; for the studies checked, unresolved V genes explain less than half of this, and the remainder is unexplained. The sample records just over 2,000,000 clones, 85% to 95% of which are singletons. Under 0.15% of the sample lies in the top ten. Material for sequencing was naive CD4+ T cells sorted from blood. Read against the paper, the sample's cell subset or site label means: CD45RA+ positively selected. The receptors originated from a man younger than 30 in good health.

This CDR3 reads CAIRQGEGTEAFF. The DNA of the CDR3 is TGTGCCATCAGACAGGGGGAGGGGACTGAAGCTTTCTTT. The gene calls are TRBV10-3 and TRBJ1-1; 8 bases are a match to TRBD1. In germline, CDR1 is ENHRY, CDR2 SYGVKD. The length of the CDR3 is 13 residues. Trimming at V came to 6 bases and at J to 5 bases, leaving 5 bases not matched to a gene.

The V and J genes are TRBV5-1 and TRBJ1-2, with D perhaps matching TRBD1 (5 bases). CDR1 and CDR2 (germline): SGHRS, YFSETQ. CDR3 length equals 13 residues. Trimming pared 4 bases from V and 1 base from J, leaving 8 bases between. CDR3 coding DNA: TGCGCCAGCAGCGGAGGACATAACTATGGCTACACCTTC. It yields the protein CASSGGHNYGYTF.

This clone was seen only once. The genes are TRBV7-3 and TRBJ2-2; D might be TRBD1 or TRBD2, each matching 5 bases. Trimming shortened V by 5 bases and J by 1 base, and 14 bases separated the two germline ends. The V gene's germline CDR1 is SGHTA and CDR2 FQGTGA. This CDR3 is built from 16 residues. CDR3 region: CASSRGFRGNTGELFF. CDR3 DNA sequence: TGTGCCAGCAGCCGGGGTTTTAGGGGGAACACCGGGGAGCTGTTTTTT.

CDR3 protein: CASSPDRVATEAFF. For the CDR3, the DNA is TGTGCCAGCAGCCCGGACAGGGTAGCCACTGAAGCTTTCTTT. The rearrangement links TRBV6-5 to TRBJ1-1, with 8 bases aligning to TRBD1. The CDR3 has 14 amino acids. Germline lookup yields CDR1 MNHEY and CDR2 SVGAGI. J lost 4 bases, V lost 6 bases, and 7 bases had no gene match.

V and J are TRBV5-1 and TRBJ2-5; TRBD2 matches 8 bases. The CDR3 length is 16 residues. Germline values: CDR1 SGHRS, CDR2 YFSETQ. Losses at the gene ends were 4 bases for V and 4 bases for J; bases not matched to a gene: 12. The CDR3 DNA reads TGCGCCAGCAGCGGACGCACGGGGGGGCCTTCAGAGACCCAGTACTTC. Its protein product is CASSGRTGGPSETQYF.

The V and J genes are TRBV2 and TRBJ1-5; TRBD1 matches at 7 bases. Germline CDR1 SNHLY, CDR2 FYNNEI. This CDR3 spans 14 amino acids. J lost 5 bases, V lost 4 bases, and 5 bases had no gene match. CDR3 residues: CASSADRTYQPQHF. The CDR3 region has the DNA TGTGCCAGCAGTGCGGACAGGACCTATCAGCCCCAGCATTTT.

The chain combines TRBV28 with TRBJ2-3; TRBD2 might be the D (6 bases). CDR3 length: 17 amino acids. Germline CDR1 MDHEN, CDR2 SYDVKM. Trimming pared 3 bases from V and 5 bases from J, leaving 21 bases between. CDR3 in amino acids: CASSFRAALGLRDTQYF. CDR3 nucleotide sequence: TGTGCCAGCAGTTTTCGGGCAGCCTTGGGACTTCGAGATACGCAGTATTTT.

In its sample, this clone was seen once. This same CDR3 is encoded by further DNA sequences in the sample. The genes are TRBV5-5 and TRBJ1-6; D remains ambiguous. This CDR3 has 15 residues. V was clipped by 4 bases and J by 0 bases, with 8 bases between them. CDR1 is SGHKS and CDR2 is YYEKEE in the germline V gene (reference sequence). CDR3 residues: CASSLASSYNSPLHF. DNA of the CDR3: TGTGCCAGCAGCCTCGCCAGCTCCTATAATTCACCCCTCCACTTT. Together with reference TRBV5-5 and TRBJ1-6, the CDR3 gives the full variable domain: DAGVTQSPTHLIKTRGQQVTLRCSPISGHKSVSWYQQVLGQGPQFIFQYYEKEERGRGNFPDRFSARQFPNYSSELNVNALLLGDSALYLCASSLASSYNSPLHFGNGTRLTVT.

V gene TRBV6-6 combines with J gene TRBJ2-3; tentatively, D is TRBD2 (6 bases). This CDR3 has 13 amino acids. Trimming removed 7 bases at V and 1 base at J, with 9 bases between. Germline V CDR1 and CDR2: MNHNY, SVGAGI (reference sequence). The CDR3 sequence is CASTPGGTDTQYF. DNA for the CDR3: TGTGCCAGCACTCCGGGGGGCACAGATACGCAGTATTTT.

This chain joins TRBV2 and TRBJ2-3, with 10 bases matching TRBD2. Germline lookup yields CDR1 SNHLY and CDR2 FYNNEI. The CDR3 runs 17 residues. V was clipped by 2 bases and J by 1 base; unmatched bases: 6. CDR3 DNA sequence: TGTGCCAGCAGTGAAAAACTTCTAGCGGGAGGCACAGATACGCAGTATTTT. This encodes CASSEKLLAGGTDTQYF. The full variable domain, in which reference TRBV2 and TRBJ2-3 provide the parts outside the CDR3, is EPEVTQTPSHQVTQMGQEVILRCVPISNHLYFYWYRQILGQKVEFLVSFYNNEISEKSEIFDDQFSVERPDGSNFTLKIRSTKLEDSAMYFCASSEKLLAGGTDTQYFGPGTRLTVL.

The genes are TRBV5-1 and TRBJ1-1, with 8 bases lining up with TRBD1. The CDR3 is 14 amino acids. V was pared by 4 bases and J by 8 bases, with 10 bases of the junction left unmatched. Per the germline V gene, CDR1 is SGHRS and CDR2 is YFSETQ. The CDR3 DNA reads as TGCGCCAGCAGCCTTCGCACAGGGGGTGCAGAAGCTTTCTTT. Protein product: CASSLRTGGAEAFF.

This chain links TRBV30 with TRBJ2-2; unclear D gene. V gave up 4 bases and J gave up 5 bases, with 14 bases separating them. This CDR3 has 14 residues. CDR1 GTSNPN and CDR2 SVGIG come from the germline V gene (reference sequence). The CDR3 DNA follows: TGTGCCTGGACCGGCGGCACCGTGACCGGGGAGCTGTTTTTT. Translated: CAWTGGTVTGELFF.

The V call is TRBV2, the J call TRBJ1-5, with TRBD1 matching over 8 bases. The ends lost 5 bases at V and 2 bases at J; junction bases unmatched: 8. Germline CDR1 SNHLY, CDR2 FYNNEI. The CDR3 length is 16 residues. The DNA for the CDR3 is TGTGCCAGCAGTTCTGATCAGGGGGCCGGCAATCAGCCCCAGCATTTT. As protein: CASSSDQGAGNQPQHF.

The chain combines TRBV4-1 with TRBJ2-1; 12 bases map to TRBD2. Germline V gene lookup returns CDR1 MGHRA and CDR2 YSYEKL. J lost 13 bases, V lost 0 bases, and 7 bases had no gene match. The CDR3 has 15 residues. Written as DNA, the CDR3 is TGCGCCAGCAGCCAAGAACTTCTAGCGGGGGGGGATCAGTTCTTC. This sequence encodes CASSQELLAGGDQFF.

The chain joins TRBV4-3 to TRBJ2-7; 11 nucleotides match TRBD1. Germline-derived CDR1 and CDR2 are LGHNA and YSLEER. This CDR3 is 16 amino acids long. V lost 4 bases, J lost 3 bases, and 8 bases stayed unmatched. This CDR3 is CASSRGQGAPVYEQYF. Here the CDR3 DNA reads TGCGCCAGCAGCCGTGGACAGGGGGCGCCTGTCTACGAGCAGTACTTC.

On this clone: Additional DNA sequences in this sample encode the identical CDR3. The chain carries TRBV18 and TRBJ2-7; the D gene is possibly TRBD1 (6 bases). The CDR3 has 14 amino acids. V was trimmed by 3 bases and J by 2 bases, leaving 11 bases between them. Germline CDR1 reads KGHSH; CDR2 reads LQKENI. The CDR3 coding sequence is TGTGCCAGCTCACCTCGGACAGACCCCTACGAGCAGTACTTC. Amino acid sequence: CASSPRTDPYEQYF.

V gene TRBV10-1 combines with J gene TRBJ2-7; possibly TRBD1 or TRBD2 for D (5 bases each). CDR3 length: 17 amino acids. Trimming pared 5 bases from V and 9 bases from J, leaving 29 bases between. Germline V gene data show CDR1 as WNHNN and CDR2 as SYGVQD (reference sequence). The CDR3 loop reads CASSPSGLSPDGSGQYF. In DNA, the CDR3 is TGCGCCAGCAGTCCCTCGGGGCTATCCCCGGACGGCAGTGGGCAGTACTTC.

This chain links TRBV28 with TRBJ2-7; tentatively, D is TRBD1 or TRBD2 (5 bases each). V lost 10 bases, J lost 2 bases, and 15 bases lay in between. Germline V gene data show CDR1 as MDHEN and CDR2 as SYDVKM. The CDR3 covers 13 residues. In DNA, the CDR3 is TGTGCCACGGGGAACCCCAGGGCCTACGAGCAGTACTTC. This encodes CATGNPRAYEQYF. The variable domain in full, completed from reference TRBV28 and TRBJ2-7, reads DVKVTQSSRYLVKRTGEKVFLECVQDMDHENMFWYRQDPGLGLRLIYFSYDVKMKEKGDIPEGYSVSREKKERFSLILESASTNQTSMYLCATGNPRAYEQYFGPGTRLTVT.

This clone was picked up one time. The CDR3 coding sequence is TGTGCCAGCAGTGTGGGGGGTTTGGGAAATCAGCCCCAGCATTTT. It encodes CASSVGGLGNQPQHF. This rearrangement joins TRBV6-1 to TRBJ1-5; perhaps TRBD1 as D (5 bases). The CDR3 has 15 residues. From germline, CDR1 is MNHNS and CDR2 SASEGT. Trimming cost V 4 bases and J 4 bases, with 14 bases left between them.

The rearrangement joins TRBV30 to TRBJ2-1; D uncertain. Trimming took 0 bases from V and 6 from J, leaving 9 bases between them. The CDR3 loop spans 13 amino acids. Per the germline V gene, CDR1 is GTSNPN and CDR2 is SVGIG (reference sequence). CDR3 sequence: CAWSVPLPNEQFF. Written as DNA, the CDR3 is TGTGCCTGGAGTGTGCCGCTACCCAATGAGCAGTTCTTC.

This sequence joins TRBV27 and TRBJ1-2; TRBD1 is a possible D gene (5 bases). The V end lost 1 base, the J end lost 6 bases, and 15 bases lay between the germline ends. CDR1 MNHEY and CDR2 SMNVEV come from the germline V gene (reference sequence). The CDR3 extends over 15 amino acids. The CDR3 DNA sequence: TGTGCCAGCAGTTTATGGGGACCAGGGATGAATGGCTACACCTTC. It yields the protein CASSLWGPGMNGYTF.